This T cell receptor beta chain was observed in a study of cytomegalovirus exposure and HLA in healthy donors. Trimming removed 4 bases from V and 2 bases from J; junction bases left unmatched: 11. The CDR3 sequence is 17 residues long. CDR1 and CDR2 (germline): SGDLS, YYNGEE. The PCR contained 60 Vbeta and 13 Jbeta primers. Clones were sequenced by immunoSEQ multiplex PCR, and TCRdb holds only the in-frame ones, with some missing. Of roughly 190,000 clones in the sample, roughly 80% were seen once. The chain links TRBV9 to TRBJ2-3; 9 bases map to TRBD2. This TCR came from a woman between 18 and 29 years old in good health and CMV-seronegative. The sequencing input was PBMCs. For the CDR3, the DNA is TGTGCCAGCAGCCCCGCATCGACTAGCGGCCCCACAGATACGCAGTATTTT. It encodes CASSPASTSGPTDTQYF.